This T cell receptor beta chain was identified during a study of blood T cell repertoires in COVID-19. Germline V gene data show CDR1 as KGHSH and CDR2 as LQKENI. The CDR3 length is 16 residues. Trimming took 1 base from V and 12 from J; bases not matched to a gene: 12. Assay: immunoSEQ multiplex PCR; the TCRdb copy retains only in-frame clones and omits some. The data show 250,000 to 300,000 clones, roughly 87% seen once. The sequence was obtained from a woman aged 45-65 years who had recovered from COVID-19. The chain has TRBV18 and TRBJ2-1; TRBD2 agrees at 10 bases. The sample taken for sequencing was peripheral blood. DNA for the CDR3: TGTGCCAGCTCACCACTCGAGCGGGAGGGCCTCGAAAGGCAGTTCTTC. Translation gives CASSPLEREGLERQFF.